This T cell receptor (beta chain) was obtained from a study of cytomegalovirus exposure and HLA in healthy donors. Overall study: Approximately 200 million T cells yielded 117 million unique TCR beta sequences in earlier analysis. Of approximately 400 genotyped donors, 70% to 85% clustered with self-reported Caucasian donors. General study results and limits: From TCR beta sequences, most subjects' HLA-A and HLA-B alleles were reportedly predicted accurately.

This clone was recorded a few times. Its target is unknown. Researchers ran the PCR with 60 Vbeta and 13 Jbeta primers. Repertoires were generated with immunoSEQ multiplex PCR, while TCRdb's copy carries only in-frame clones and drops some. The sample holds approximately 100,000 clones, about 76% seen once. Healthy bone marrow donors made up the donor group. The J segment lost 0 bases and the V segment lost 3 bases, leaving 8 bases of the junction unmatched. CDR1 is SGDLS and CDR2 is YYNGEE in the germline V gene. There are 16 residues in the CDR3. This chain connects TRBV9 to TRBJ1-1, with 7 bases matching TRBD1. This sequence was found in a woman aged 45 to 65 in good health and CMV-seropositive. Source material: PBMCs. CDR3 DNA sequence: TGTGCCAGCAGCGCAGGGGGAGGCAGTTTGAACACTGAAGCTTTCTTT. As protein: CASSAGGGSLNTEAFF.